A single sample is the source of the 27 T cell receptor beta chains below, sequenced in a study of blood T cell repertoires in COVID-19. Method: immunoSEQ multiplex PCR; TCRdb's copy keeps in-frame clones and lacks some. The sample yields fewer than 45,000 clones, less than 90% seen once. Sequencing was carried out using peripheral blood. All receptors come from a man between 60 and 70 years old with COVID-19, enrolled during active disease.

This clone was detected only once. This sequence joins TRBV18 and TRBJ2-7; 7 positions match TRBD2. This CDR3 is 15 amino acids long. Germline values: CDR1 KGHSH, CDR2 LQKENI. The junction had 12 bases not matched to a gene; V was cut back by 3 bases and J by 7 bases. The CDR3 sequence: CASSPVIAGFLEQYF. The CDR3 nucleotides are TGTGCCAGCTCACCGGTGATAGCGGGCTTCTTAGAGCAGTACTTC.

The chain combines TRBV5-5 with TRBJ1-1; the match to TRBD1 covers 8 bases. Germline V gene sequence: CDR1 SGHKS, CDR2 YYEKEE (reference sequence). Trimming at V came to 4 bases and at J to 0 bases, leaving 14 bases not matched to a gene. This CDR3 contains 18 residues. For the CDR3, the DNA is TGTGCCAGCAGCACCGCCGACAGGGGTCCTCGCGTGAACACTGAAGCTTTCTTT. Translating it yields CASSTADRGPRVNTEAFF.

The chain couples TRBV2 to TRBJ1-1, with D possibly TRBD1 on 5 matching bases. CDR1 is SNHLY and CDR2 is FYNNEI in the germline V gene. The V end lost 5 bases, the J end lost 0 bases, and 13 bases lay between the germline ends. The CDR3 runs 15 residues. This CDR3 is CASSRGGTMNTEAFF. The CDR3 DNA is TGTGCCAGCAGTCGTGGTGGGACTATGAACACTGAAGCTTTCTTT.

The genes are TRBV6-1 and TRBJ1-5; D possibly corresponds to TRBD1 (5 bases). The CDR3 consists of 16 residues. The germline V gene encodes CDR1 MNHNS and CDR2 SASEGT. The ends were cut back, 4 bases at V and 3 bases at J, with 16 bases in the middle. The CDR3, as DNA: TGTGCCAGCAGTGTAGTCCACGGGACTCCCAATCAGCCCCAGCATTTT. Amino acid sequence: CASSVVHGTPNQPQHF.

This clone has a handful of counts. CDR3 sequence: CASSETGYAFF. The CDR3 DNA is TGTGCCAGCAGTGAAACAGGCTACGCTTTCTTT. The genes are TRBV2 and TRBJ1-1; D is perhaps TRBD1 (5 bases). Per germline, CDR1 SNHLY and CDR2 FYNNEI. The CDR3 sequence is 11 residues long. Trimming removed 2 bases from V and 11 bases from J, with 9 bases in between. Combining the CDR3 with reference TRBV2 and TRBJ1-1 gives the whole variable domain EPEVTQTPSHQVTQMGQEVILRCVPISNHLYFYWYRQILGQKVEFLVSFYNNEISEKSEIFDDQFSVERPDGSNFTLKIRSTKLEDSAMYFCASSETGYAFFGQGTRLTVV.

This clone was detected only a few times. The CDR3 is CASSQETSGNSRTQYF. In DNA, the CDR3 is TGTGCCAGCAGCCAGGAGACTAGCGGGAACTCCAGGACCCAGTACTTC. The chain recombines TRBV4-2 with TRBJ2-5, with 11 bases lining up with TRBD2. V was clipped by 3 bases and J by 7 bases; unmatched bases: 10. This CDR3 comprises 16 residues. Germline V CDR1 and CDR2: LGHNA, YNFKEQ.

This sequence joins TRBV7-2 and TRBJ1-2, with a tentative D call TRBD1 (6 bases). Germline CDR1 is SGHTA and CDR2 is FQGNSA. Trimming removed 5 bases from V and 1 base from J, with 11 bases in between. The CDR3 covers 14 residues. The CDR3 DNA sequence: TGTGCCAGCAGCCGTACAGGGAATAACTATGGCTACACCTTC. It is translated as CASSRTGNNYGYTF.

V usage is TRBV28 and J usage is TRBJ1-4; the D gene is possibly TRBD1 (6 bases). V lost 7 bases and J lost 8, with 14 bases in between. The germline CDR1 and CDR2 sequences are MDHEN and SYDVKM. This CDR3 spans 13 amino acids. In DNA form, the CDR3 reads TGTGCCAGCACTTCTCCTAGGGGGGAAAAACTGTTTTTT. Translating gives CASTSPRGEKLFF.

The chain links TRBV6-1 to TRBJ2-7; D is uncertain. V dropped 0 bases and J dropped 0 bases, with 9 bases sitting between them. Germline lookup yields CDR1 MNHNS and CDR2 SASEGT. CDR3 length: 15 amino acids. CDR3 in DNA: TGTGCCAGCAGTGAAGCGTCAGGAAGCTCCTACGAGCAGTACTTC. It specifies CASSEASGSSYEQYF.

The CDR3 region is CASSVGAYDQPQHF. DNA for the CDR3: TGTGCCAGCAGCGTAGGGGCTTATGATCAGCCCCAGCATTTT. The chain employs TRBV9 and TRBJ1-5; D gene uncertain. Between the trimmed V and J ends, which lost 0 bases and 5 bases, there was a span of 9 bases. In germline, CDR1 is SGDLS, CDR2 YYNGEE. CDR3 length: 14 amino acids.

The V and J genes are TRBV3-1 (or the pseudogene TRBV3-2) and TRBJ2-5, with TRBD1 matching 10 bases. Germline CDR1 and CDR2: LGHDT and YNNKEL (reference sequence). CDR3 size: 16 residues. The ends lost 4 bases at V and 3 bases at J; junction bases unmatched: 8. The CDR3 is CASSRGTGQGEETQYF. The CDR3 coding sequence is TGTGCCAGCAGCCGGGGGACAGGACAGGGGGAAGAGACCCAGTACTTC.

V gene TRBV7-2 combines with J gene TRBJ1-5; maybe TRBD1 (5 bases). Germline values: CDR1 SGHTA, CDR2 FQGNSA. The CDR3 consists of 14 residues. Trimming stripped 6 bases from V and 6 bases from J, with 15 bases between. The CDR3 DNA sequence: TGTGCCAGCAGGTGGGGGGGTACGGGTCAGCCCCAGCATTTT. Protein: CASRWGGTGQPQHF.

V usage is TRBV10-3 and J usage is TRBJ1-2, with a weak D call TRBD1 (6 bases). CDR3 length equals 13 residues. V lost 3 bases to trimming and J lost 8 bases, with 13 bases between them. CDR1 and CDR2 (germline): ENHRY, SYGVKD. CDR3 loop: CAISEDRSVGYTF. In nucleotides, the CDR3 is TGTGCCATCAGTGAAGACAGGTCCGTCGGCTACACCTTC.

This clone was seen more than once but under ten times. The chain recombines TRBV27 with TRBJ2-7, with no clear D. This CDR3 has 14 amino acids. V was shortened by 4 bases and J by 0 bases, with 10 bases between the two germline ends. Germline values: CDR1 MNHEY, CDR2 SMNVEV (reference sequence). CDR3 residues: CASSSTWSSYEQYF. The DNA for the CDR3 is TGTGCCAGCAGTTCGACTTGGAGCTCCTACGAGCAGTACTTC.

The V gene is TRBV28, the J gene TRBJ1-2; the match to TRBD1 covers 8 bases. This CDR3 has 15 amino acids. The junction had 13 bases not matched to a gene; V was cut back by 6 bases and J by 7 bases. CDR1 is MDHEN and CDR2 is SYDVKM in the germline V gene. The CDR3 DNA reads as TGTGCCAGCAGACCAACCGGACAGGGTGGGGGTGGCTACACCTTC. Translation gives CASRPTGQGGGGYTF.

CDR3 sequence: CASSPFNQPQHF. As DNA, the CDR3 is TGTGCCAGCAGTCCCTTCAATCAGCCCCAGCATTTT. The V and J genes are TRBV28 and TRBJ1-5; D unresolved. Germline V gene data show CDR1 as MDHEN and CDR2 as SYDVKM. Trimming cost V 5 bases and J 3 bases, with 5 bases left between them. The CDR3 is 12 residues long.

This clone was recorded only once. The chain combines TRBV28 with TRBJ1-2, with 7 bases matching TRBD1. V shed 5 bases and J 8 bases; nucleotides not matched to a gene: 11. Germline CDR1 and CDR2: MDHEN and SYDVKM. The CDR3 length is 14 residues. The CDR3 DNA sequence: TGTGCCAGCAGTGAACTCTACAGGGGTGGCGGCTACACCTTC. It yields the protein CASSELYRGGGYTF.

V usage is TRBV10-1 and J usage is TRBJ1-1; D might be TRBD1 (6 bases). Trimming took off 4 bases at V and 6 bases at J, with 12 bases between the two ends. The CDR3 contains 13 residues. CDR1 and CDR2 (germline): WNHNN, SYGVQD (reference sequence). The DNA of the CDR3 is TGCGCCAGCAGTGGGACGACAGGCTCTGAAGCTTTCTTT. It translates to CASSGTTGSEAFF.

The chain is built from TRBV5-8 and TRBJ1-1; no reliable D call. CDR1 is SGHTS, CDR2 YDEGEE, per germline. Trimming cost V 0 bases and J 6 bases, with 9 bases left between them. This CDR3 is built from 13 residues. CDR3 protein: CASSLVMGPEAFF. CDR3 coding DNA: TGTGCCAGCAGCTTGGTGATGGGCCCTGAAGCTTTCTTT.

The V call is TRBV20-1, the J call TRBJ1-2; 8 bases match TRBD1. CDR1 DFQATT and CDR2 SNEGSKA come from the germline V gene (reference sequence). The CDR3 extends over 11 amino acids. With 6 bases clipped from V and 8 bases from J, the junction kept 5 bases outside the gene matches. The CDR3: CSAWTGIGYTF. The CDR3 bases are TGCAGTGCCTGGACAGGGATCGGCTACACCTTC.

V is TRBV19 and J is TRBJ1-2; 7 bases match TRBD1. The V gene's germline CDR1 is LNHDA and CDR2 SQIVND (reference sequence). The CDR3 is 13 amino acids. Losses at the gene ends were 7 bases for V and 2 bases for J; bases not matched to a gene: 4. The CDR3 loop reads CASNKDRNYGYTF. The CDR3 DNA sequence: TGTGCCAGTAATAAGGACAGGAACTATGGCTACACCTTC.

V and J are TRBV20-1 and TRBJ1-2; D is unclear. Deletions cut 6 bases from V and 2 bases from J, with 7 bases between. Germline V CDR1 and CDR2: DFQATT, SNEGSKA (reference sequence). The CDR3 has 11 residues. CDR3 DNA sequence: TGCAGTGCGGAGGGAAACTATGGCTACACCTTC. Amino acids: CSAEGNYGYTF.

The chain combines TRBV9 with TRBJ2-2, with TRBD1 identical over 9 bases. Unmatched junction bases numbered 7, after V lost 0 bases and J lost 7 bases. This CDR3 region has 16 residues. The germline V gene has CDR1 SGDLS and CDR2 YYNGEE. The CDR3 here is CASSVAGTGLGGELFF. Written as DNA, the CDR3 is TGTGCCAGCAGCGTAGCGGGGACAGGGCTGGGCGGGGAGCTGTTTTTT.

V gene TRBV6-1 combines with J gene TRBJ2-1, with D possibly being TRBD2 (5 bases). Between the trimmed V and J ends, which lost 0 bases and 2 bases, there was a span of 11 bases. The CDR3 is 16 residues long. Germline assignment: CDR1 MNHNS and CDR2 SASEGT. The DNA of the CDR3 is TGTGCCAGCAGTGAAGCAGTGGGAGACCCCTACAATGAGCAGTTCTTC. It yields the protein CASSEAVGDPYNEQFF.

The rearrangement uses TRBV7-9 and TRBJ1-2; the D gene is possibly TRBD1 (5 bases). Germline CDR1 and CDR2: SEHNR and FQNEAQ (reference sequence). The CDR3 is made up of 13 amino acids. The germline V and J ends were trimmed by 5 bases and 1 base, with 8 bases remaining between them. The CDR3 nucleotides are TGTGCCAGCAGCCAAGACAGTAACTATGGCTACACCTTC. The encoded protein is CASSQDSNYGYTF.

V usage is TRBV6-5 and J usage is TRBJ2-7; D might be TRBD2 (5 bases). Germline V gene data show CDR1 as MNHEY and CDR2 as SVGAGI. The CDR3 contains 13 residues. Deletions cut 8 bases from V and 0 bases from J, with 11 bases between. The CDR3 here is CASRMGSSYEQYF. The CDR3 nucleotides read TGTGCCAGCCGAATGGGGAGCTCCTACGAGCAGTACTTC.

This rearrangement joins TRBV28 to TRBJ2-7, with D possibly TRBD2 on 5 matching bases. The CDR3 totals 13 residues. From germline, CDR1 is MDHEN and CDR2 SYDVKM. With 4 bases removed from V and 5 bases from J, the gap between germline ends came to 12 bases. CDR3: CASSSLAIHEQYF. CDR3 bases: TGTGCCAGCAGTTCCCTAGCAATCCACGAGCAGTACTTC.